The rows below give T cell receptor beta chains drawn from one sample of a study of Ad26.COV2.S vaccination and SARS-CoV-2 variants. Data came from immunoSEQ multiplex PCR; TCRdb stores just in-frame clones and leaves some out. The table includes 300,000 to 400,000 clones, about nine tenths detected once. Material: peripheral blood, obtained in a trial of Ad26.COV2.S vaccine versus placebo. These receptors originate from a person aged 18-65 years who received the Ad26.COV2.S COVID-19 vaccine or a placebo. The conserved cysteine and the conserved F or W are not part of the CDR3 here. Expanded clones get a size class; other rows say once, few or many, or leave the size out.

CDR3aa,v_gene,j_gene,abundance
ASSSTRGGFGANVLT,TRBV13,TRBJ2-6,NA
ASSVGGNEQF,TRBV6-2/TRBV6-3,TRBJ2-1,NA
ASSSGTLITYEQY,TRBV6-2/TRBV6-3,TRBJ2-7,NA
ASSFVAGGTNEQF,TRBV11-2,TRBJ2-1,NA
ASSLGAPYNEQF,TRBV7-2,TRBJ2-1,NA
ASVGQANTEAF,TRBV28,TRBJ1-1,once
ASSQQNTGELF,TRBV14,TRBJ2-2,NA
ASRQGNNSPLH,TRBV28,TRBJ1-6,NA
ASSLGTGVY,TRBV12-3/TRBV12-4,TRBJ2-7,once
ASSQDSGNEQF,TRBV3-1/TRBV3-2,TRBJ2-1,NA
ATSAPPANEQF,TRBV11-3,TRBJ2-1,NA
ASRENYEQY,TRBV7-2,TRBJ2-7,NA
AWSIKGANEAF,TRBV30,TRBJ1-1,NA
ASSQGRQVGYT,TRBV3-1/TRBV3-2,TRBJ1-2,few
ASSLDRVTGELF,TRBV6-5,TRBJ2-2,NA
ASSLVAGGNQPQH,TRBV7-2,TRBJ1-5,NA
ASSYGVGYT,TRBV6-5,TRBJ1-2,NA
ASSIGGSLWETQY,TRBV19,TRBJ2-5,NA
AWSDKGLAGDLSSTDTQY,TRBV30,TRBJ2-3,NA
ASSPRGENTEAF,TRBV7-9,TRBJ1-1,few
ASSPPSTDTQY,TRBV18,TRBJ2-3,NA
ASTLNRGFGEQY,TRBV11-1,TRBJ2-7,once
ASSEPHGGLT,TRBV25-1,TRBJ1-2,NA
ASSPPYRASGNTIY,TRBV5-6,TRBJ1-3,NA
ASSKGAGEVNTEAF,TRBV5-4,TRBJ1-1,NA
ATSPGSQNTEAF,TRBV19,TRBJ1-1,NA
ASSSLTGARTYEQY,TRBV7-2,TRBJ2-7,NA
ASSRKDRANTGELF,TRBV5-6,TRBJ2-2,NA
ASSVRPGGNNEQF,TRBV9,TRBJ2-1,NA
ASGGLAGEPDTQY,TRBV6-4,TRBJ2-3,NA
ASSPPNSPYEQY,TRBV18,TRBJ2-7,few
ASRGLAGGINNEQF,TRBV27,TRBJ2-1,NA
ASTDGTGVQPQH,TRBV19,TRBJ1-5,NA
ASSQDRGPSGYT,TRBV4-3,TRBJ1-2,few
ASGGVGFNQPQH,TRBV19,TRBJ1-5,few
ASSLNANYGYT,TRBV5-4,TRBJ1-2,NA
ASSLTALNEKLF,TRBV19,TRBJ1-4,NA
ASRTDRVNTEAF,TRBV2,TRBJ1-1,NA
ASSPVPGGYQPQH,TRBV27,TRBJ1-5,once
ASSQVAGVGYGYT,TRBV14,TRBJ1-2,many
ASSMIDRGDNQPQH,TRBV19,TRBJ1-5,once
ASHGVSGNTEAF,TRBV27,TRBJ1-1,once
ASSQAYKSGGITDTQY,TRBV3-1/TRBV3-2,TRBJ2-3,NA
AISESTPGDINIQY,TRBV10-3,TRBJ2-4,NA
SARDPSDTF,TRBV20-1,TRBJ2-1,NA
ASSRDASYEQY,TRBV7-8,TRBJ2-7,NA
ASSQDTEAF,TRBV4-1,TRBJ1-1,NA
ATSSYNEQF,TRBV24-1,TRBJ2-1,NA
ASSVLDSDEQY,TRBV25-1,TRBJ2-7,NA
ASSSPDEQY,TRBV7-2,TRBJ2-7,NA
SASGQVHNQPQH,TRBV20-1,TRBJ1-5,NA
ASSPSSTNEKLF,TRBV7-3,TRBJ1-4,NA
ASSAAGGTPGNEQF,TRBV6-2/TRBV6-3,TRBJ2-1,NA
ATSGDGDYEQY,TRBV27,TRBJ2-7,NA
ASSYFRQRDSPLH,TRBV6-5,TRBJ1-6,NA
ASSSYTGELF,TRBV5-6,TRBJ2-2,NA
ASSRGLPNYEQY,TRBV28,TRBJ2-7,NA
ASSLSRTGGSYSTDTQY,TRBV7-2,TRBJ2-3,NA
ASGTGVDEQY,TRBV9,TRBJ2-7,NA